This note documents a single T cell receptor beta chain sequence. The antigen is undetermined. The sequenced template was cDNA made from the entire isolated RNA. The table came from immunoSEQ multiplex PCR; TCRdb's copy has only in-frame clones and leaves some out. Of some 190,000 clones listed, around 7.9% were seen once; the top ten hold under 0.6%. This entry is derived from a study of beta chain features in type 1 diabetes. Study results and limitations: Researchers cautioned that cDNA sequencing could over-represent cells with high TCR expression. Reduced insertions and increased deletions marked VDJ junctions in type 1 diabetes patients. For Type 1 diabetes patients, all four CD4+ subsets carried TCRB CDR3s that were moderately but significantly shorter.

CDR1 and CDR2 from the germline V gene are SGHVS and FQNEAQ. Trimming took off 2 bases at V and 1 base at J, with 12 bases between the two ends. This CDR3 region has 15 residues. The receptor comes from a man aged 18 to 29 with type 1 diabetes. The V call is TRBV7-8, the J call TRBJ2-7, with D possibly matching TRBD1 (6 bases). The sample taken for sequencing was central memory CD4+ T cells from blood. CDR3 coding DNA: TGTGCCAGCAGCTTACCGGGACACCTTTCCTACGAGCAGTACTTC. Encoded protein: CASSLPGHLSYEQYF.